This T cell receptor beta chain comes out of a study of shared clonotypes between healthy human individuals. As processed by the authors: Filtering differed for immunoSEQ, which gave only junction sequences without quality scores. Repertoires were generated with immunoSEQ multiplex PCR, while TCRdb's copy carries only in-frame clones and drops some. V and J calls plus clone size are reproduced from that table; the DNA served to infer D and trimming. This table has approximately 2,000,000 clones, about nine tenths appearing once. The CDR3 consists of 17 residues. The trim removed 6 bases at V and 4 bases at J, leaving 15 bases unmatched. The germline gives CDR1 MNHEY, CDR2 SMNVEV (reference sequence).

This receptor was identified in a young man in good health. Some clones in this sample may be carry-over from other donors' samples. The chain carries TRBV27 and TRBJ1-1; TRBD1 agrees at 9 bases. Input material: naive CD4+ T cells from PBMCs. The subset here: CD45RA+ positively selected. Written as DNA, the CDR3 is TGTGCCAGCAGACAGCTCAAGACAGGGGGTCTTAGCACTGAAGCTTTCTTT. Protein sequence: CASRQLKTGGLSTEAFF.